The 11 T cell receptor beta chains listed next were all sequenced from one sample in a study of blood T cells in healthy people across ages. It was with a sample-barcoded 5' primer and a J-beta primer mix that a second PCR of roughly 7 to 11 cycles was run. TCRdb called the 5' RACE reads again in MiXCR, with one record for every CDR3 protein. The table has approximately 810,000 distinct CDR3 sequences, roughly 34% seen once; the top ten hold about an eighth. Sample: blood. Receptors were obtained from a man between 18 and 29 years old in good health.

The rearrangement uses TRBV7-2 and TRBJ2-1; 7 bases are a match to TRBD1. Germline V gene data show CDR1 as SGHTA and CDR2 as FQGNSA. This CDR3 region has 13 residues. The ends lost 1 base at V and 6 bases at J; junction bases unmatched: 0. CDR3 region: CASSLGDSNEQFF. DNA for the CDR3: TGTGCCAGCAGCTTAGGGGACAGCAATGAGCAGTTCTTC. Drawing the rest from reference TRBV7-2 and TRBJ2-1, the complete variable domain is GAGVSQSPSNKVTEKGKDVELRCDPISGHTALYWYRQSLGQGLEFLIYFQGNSAPDKSGLPSDRFSAERTGGSVSTLTIQRTQQEDSAVYLCASSLGDSNEQFFGPGTRLTVL.

This clonotype was observed many times. The chain employs TRBV5-1 and TRBJ2-3; D call uncertain. CDR3 length equals 15 residues. Between the trimmed V and J ends, which lost 0 bases and 1 base, there was a span of 9 bases. Germline V gene sequence: CDR1 SGHRS, CDR2 YFSETQ. CDR3 amino acids: CASSLEGPGTDTQYF. CDR3 nucleotides: TGCGCCAGCAGCTTGGAAGGGCCAGGCACAGATACGCAGTATTTT.

The J gene is TRBJ2-1, the V gene TRBV2, with 8 bases identical to TRBD1. The CDR3 spans 13 residues. Germline CDR1 is SNHLY and CDR2 is FYNNEI. After removal of 3 bases from V and 8 bases from J, the junction contained 3 bases not matched to a gene. CDR3 sequence reads: CASSDGTGDEQFF. CDR3 DNA sequence: TGTGCCAGCAGTGACGGGACAGGCGATGAGCAGTTCTTC.

As concerns this clonotype: Germline is not matched at one junction end, which may reflect a read error. The gene calls are TRBV10-3 and TRBJ2-4, with TRBD1 identical over 9 bases. CDR3 length equals 17 residues. Germline lookup yields CDR1 ENHRY and CDR2 SYGVKD. As DNA, the CDR3 is TGTGTCATCAGTGAGGACCGGGACAGGGATGGGGTTAGGGAGCAGTACTTC. Amino acid sequence: CVISEDRDRDGVREQYF.

This clonotype has a count of ten or more. This sequence joins TRBV5-1 and TRBJ2-5; no reliable D call. V was trimmed by 4 bases and J by 5 bases, leaving 6 bases between them. Germline V CDR1 and CDR2: SGHRS, YFSETQ. The CDR3 sequence is 11 residues long. The CDR3 bases are TGCGCCAGCAGCGCGGATGAGACCCAGTACTTC. As protein: CASSADETQYF.

The rearrangement links TRBV20-1 to TRBJ1-2; D is perhaps TRBD1 (5 bases). Per germline, CDR1 DFQATT and CDR2 SNEGSKA (reference sequence). This CDR3 spans 14 amino acids. V lost 4 bases and J 8 bases, leaving 20 bases between the germline ends. The CDR3 DNA sequence: TGCAGTGCTATACCGTCAACCCAGGGTGGAGGCTACACCTTC. Amino acid sequence: CSAIPSTQGGGYTF.

This clonotype was seen a handful of times. The chain couples TRBV7-6 to TRBJ2-7; 9 positions agree with TRBD1. Germline trimming cut 5 bases from V and 2 bases from J; bases unmatched to any gene: 7. The CDR3 loop spans 15 amino acids. The germline V gene encodes CDR1 SGHVS and CDR2 FNYEAQ. The CDR3 nucleotides read TGTGCCAGCAGCCAAAGCGACAGGGGGACCTACGAGCAGTACTTC. It is translated as CASSQSDRGTYEQYF.

V usage is TRBV4-1 and J usage is TRBJ2-3, with 9 bases lining up with TRBD2. Germline CDR1 reads MGHRA; CDR2 reads YSYEKL. V lost 0 bases, J lost 5 bases, and 9 bases stayed unmatched. This CDR3 contains 17 residues. The CDR3 coding sequence is TGCGCCAGCAGCCAAGAAGTAGAGCGGGGGGTCCTAGATACGCAGTATTTT. Translation: CASSQEVERGVLDTQYF.

The rearrangement joins TRBV12-3 or TRBV12-4 to TRBJ2-5; 8 positions agree with TRBD1. Unmatched junction bases numbered 5, after V lost 6 bases and J lost 5 bases. The CDR3 sequence is 13 residues long. CDR3 sequence (DNA): TGTGCCAGCAGCGCCAGGGGGCGCGAGACCCAGTACTTC. Encoded protein: CASSARGRETQYF.

This clonotype was seen a few times. The chain couples TRBV4-1 to TRBJ2-4; TRBD2 matches at 11 bases. J lost 0 bases, V lost 0 bases, and 10 bases had no gene match. This CDR3 region has 20 residues. CDR1 and CDR2 from the germline V gene are MGHRA and YSYEKL. In DNA, the CDR3 is TGCGCCAGCAGCCAAGATTTACTAGCGGGGGCAGCAGTAGCCAAAAACATTCAGTACTTC. This gives the protein CASSQDLLAGAAVAKNIQYF.

The chain employs TRBV29-1 and TRBJ2-1; D unresolved. TRBJ2-7 explains the end of the DNA better; the J call may be wrong. Germline lookup yields CDR1 SQVTM and CDR2 ANQGSEA. This CDR3 comprises 13 residues. CDR3 in DNA: TGCAGCGTAGGTCTAATCTCCTACAATGAGCAGTACTTC. Amino acid sequence: CSVGLISYNEQYF.